This T cell receptor (beta chain) was obtained from a study of human T cells and chemical hapten exposure. There are 11 residues in the CDR3. Germline V gives CDR1 MNHEY, CDR2 SVGAGI. The V end lost 1 base, the J end lost 6 bases, and 2 bases lay between the germline ends. The time point: patch test 3, about 24 weeks after DPC sensitization. As for treatment: therapeutic diphenylcyclopropenone sensitization with weekly scalp DPC. TCRdb redid the calling of the RACE reads with MiXCR, one entry per CDR3 protein. The table includes about 190,000 distinct CDR3 sequences, approximately 24% detected once. This chain links TRBV6-5 with TRBJ2-3, with unresolved D. Sequenced here: whole blood, sampled in connection with sensitization to the hapten diphenylcyclopropenone (DPC). The sequence came from a woman between 40 and 55 years old with alopecia areata. Some clones in this sample may be carry-over from other donors' samples. CDR3 loop: CASSYFDTQYF. The CDR3 nucleotides read TGTGCCAGCAGTTACTTTGATACGCAGTATTTT.